The 3 T cell receptor beta chains below all came from one sample that was sequenced in a study of early T cells in non-severe SARS-CoV-2 infection (dated by TCRdb to about 2021). Library generation was performed with 5' RACE. The instrument was a NextSeq 500. The raw public reads went through TCRdb reprocessing: fastp at Q25, MiXCR clone calling, in-frame beta chains kept. When rows share a CDR3 protein, they turn into one entry using the most common DNA and genes. The sample contains tens of thousands of distinct CDR3 sequences, approximately 12% of them found a single time. The ten largest clonotypes hold over 0.95% of the sample. The sample comprised whole blood. The receptor source for this set is an adult who was a healthcare worker with PCR-confirmed SARS-CoV-2 infection or an uninfected control (not recorded which).

This clonotype was found many times. The chain links TRBV6-2 or TRBV6-3 to TRBJ1-1; unclear D gene. V lost 2 bases and J 5 bases, leaving 9 bases between the germline ends. CDR3 length: 13 amino acids. Germline CDR1 is MNHEY and CDR2 is SVGEGT. CDR3 amino acids: CASSYNPETEAFF. The CDR3 DNA is TGTGCCAGCAGTTACAACCCAGAAACTGAAGCTTTCTTT.

In its sample, this clonotype was seen many times. The chain joins TRBV12-3 or TRBV12-4 to TRBJ1-5; maybe TRBD1 (6 bases). With 6 bases removed from V and 8 bases from J, the gap between germline ends came to 17 bases. The CDR3 is made up of 14 amino acids. This CDR3 is CASSRPLGGEPQHF. CDR3 bases: TGTGCCAGCAGCCGACCATTAGGGGGAGAGCCCCAGCATTTT.

This clonotype was counted a few times. The chain uses TRBV20-1 and TRBJ1-6, with D possibly TRBD1 on 5 matching bases. This CDR3 has 14 residues. Germline CDR1 DFQATT, CDR2 SNEGSKA (reference sequence). Trimming took 0 bases from V and 2 from J, leaving 5 bases between them. CDR3 DNA sequence: TGCAGTGCTAGAGAAGGGGCCTATAATTCACCCCTCCACTTT. Translation: CSAREGAYNSPLHF.